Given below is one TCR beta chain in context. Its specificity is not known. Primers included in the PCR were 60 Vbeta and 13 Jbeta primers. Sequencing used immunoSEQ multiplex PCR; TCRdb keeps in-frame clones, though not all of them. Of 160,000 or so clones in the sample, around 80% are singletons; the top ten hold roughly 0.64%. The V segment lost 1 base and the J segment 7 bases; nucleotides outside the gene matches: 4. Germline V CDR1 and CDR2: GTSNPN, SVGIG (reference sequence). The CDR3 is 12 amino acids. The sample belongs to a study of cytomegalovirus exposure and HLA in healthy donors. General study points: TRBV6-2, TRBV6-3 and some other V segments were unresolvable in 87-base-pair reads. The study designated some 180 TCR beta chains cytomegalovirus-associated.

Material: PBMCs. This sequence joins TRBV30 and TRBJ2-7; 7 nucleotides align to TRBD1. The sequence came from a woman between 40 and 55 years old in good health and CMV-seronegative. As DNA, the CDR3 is TGTGCCTGGAGTGGAGGGGGCGGGGAGCAGTACTTC. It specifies CAWSGGGGEQYF.